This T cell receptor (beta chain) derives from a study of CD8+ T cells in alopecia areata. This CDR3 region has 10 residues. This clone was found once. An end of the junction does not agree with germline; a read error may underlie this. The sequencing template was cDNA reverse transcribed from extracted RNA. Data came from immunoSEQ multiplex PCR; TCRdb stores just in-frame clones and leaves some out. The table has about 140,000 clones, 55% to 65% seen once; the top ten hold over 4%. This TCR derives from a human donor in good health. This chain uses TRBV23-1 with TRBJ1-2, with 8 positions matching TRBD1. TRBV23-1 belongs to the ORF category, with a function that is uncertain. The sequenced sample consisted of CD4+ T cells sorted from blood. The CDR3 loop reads CASSRQGRRF. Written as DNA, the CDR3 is TGCGCCAGCAGTAGACAGGGGCGGAGATTC.